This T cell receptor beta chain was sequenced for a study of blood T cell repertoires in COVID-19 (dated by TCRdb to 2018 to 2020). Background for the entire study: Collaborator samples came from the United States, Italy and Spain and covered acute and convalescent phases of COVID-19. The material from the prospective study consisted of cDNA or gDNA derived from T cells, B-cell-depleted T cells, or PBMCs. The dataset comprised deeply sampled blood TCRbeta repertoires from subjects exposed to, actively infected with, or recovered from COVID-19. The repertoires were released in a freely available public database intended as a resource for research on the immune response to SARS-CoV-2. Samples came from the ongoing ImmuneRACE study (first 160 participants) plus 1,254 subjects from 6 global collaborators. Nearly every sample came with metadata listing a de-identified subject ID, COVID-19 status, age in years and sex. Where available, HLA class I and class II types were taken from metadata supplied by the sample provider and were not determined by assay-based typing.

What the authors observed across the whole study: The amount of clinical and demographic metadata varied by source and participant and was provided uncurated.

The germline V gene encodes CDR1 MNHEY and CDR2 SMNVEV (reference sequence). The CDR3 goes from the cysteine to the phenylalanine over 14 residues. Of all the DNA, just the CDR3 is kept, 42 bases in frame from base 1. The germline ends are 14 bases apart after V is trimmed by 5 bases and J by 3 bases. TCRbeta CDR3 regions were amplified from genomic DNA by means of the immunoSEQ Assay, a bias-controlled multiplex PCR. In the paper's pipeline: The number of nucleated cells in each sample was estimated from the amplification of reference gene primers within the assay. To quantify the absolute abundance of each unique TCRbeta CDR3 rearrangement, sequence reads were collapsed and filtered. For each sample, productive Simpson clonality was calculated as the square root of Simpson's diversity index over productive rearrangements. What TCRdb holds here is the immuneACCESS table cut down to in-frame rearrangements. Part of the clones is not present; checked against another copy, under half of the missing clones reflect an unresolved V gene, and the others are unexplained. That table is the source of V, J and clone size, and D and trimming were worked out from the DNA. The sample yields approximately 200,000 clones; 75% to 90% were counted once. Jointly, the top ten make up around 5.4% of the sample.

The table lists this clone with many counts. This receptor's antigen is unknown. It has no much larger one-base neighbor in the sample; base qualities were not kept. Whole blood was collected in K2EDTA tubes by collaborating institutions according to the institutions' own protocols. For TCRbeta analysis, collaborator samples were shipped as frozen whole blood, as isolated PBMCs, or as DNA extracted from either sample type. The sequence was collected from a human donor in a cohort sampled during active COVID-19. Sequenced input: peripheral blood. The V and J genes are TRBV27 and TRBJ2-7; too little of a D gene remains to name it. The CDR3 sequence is CASSPIEFDYEQYF. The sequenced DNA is TGTGCCAGCAGTCCGATCGAGTTCGACTACGAGCAGTACTTC.